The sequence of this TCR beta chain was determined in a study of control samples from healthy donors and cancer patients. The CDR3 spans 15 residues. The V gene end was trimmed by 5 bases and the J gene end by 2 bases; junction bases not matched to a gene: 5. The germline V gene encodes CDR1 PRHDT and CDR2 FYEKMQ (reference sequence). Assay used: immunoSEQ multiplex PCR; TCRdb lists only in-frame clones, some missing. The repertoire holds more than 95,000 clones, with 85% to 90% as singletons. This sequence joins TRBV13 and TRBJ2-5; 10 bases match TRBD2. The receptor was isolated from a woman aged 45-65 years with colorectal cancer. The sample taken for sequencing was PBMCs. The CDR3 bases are TGTGCCAGCAGCGGCCTAGCGGGAGAGCAAGAGACCCAGTACTTC. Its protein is CASSGLAGEQETQYF.